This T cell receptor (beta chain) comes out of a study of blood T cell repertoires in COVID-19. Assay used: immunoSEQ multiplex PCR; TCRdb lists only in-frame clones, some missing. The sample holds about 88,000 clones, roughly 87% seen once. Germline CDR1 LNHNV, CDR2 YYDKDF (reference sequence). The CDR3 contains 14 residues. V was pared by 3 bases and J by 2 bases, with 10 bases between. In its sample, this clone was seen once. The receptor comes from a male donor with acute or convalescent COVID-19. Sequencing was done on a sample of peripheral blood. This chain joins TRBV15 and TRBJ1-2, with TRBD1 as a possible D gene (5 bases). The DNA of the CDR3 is TGTGCCACCAGCAGCGGCGGGACCAACTATGGCTACACCTTC. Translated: CATSSGGTNYGYTF.